The 20 T cell receptor beta chains reported below all come from one sample, sequenced in a study of post-analysis software for immune sequencing data. Study results and caveats: Controls showed lower frequencies than patients for several TRBV segments, and TRBV5-6, TRBV5-1 and TRBV20-1 were among these.

Carried by the TCR beta cDNA libraries were unique molecular identifiers. TCRdb used MiXCR to reprocess the PCR reads, holding one entry per CDR3 protein. Of about 200,000 distinct CDR3 sequences in the sample, 29% were seen once. Which antigens these TCRs recognize remains unknown. The sample consisted of blood. The receptor source for this set is a girl aged 2-17 years with multiple sclerosis.

As for this clonotype: A read error is possible here, since a much larger clone lies one base away. The genes are TRBV29-1 and TRBJ2-5; no clear D. Germline V lookup: CDR1 SQVTM, CDR2 ANQGSEA. CDR3 length: 10 amino acids. Trimming took 2 bases from V and 11 from J, leaving 9 bases between them. The CDR3 sequence: CSVETTEQYF. DNA of the CDR3: TGCAGCGTTGAAACAACAGAGCAGTACTTC.

In its sample, this clonotype was seen many times. The genes are TRBV7-2 and TRBJ2-1, with 14 nucleotides matching TRBD2. Germline V gene sequence: CDR1 SGHTA, CDR2 FQGNSA. This CDR3 is built from 17 residues. Unmatched junction bases numbered 4, after V lost 1 base and J lost 5 bases. The CDR3, as DNA: TGTGCCAGCAGCTTAGTAGGGACTAGCGGGAGCCACAATGAGCAGTTCTTC. Translating gives CASSLVGTSGSHNEQFF.

Comment on this clonotype: A much larger clone sits a single nucleotide away, making a read error possible. V is TRBV10-1 and J is TRBJ2-4; no clear D gene. This CDR3 contains 14 residues. CDR1 is WNHNN and CDR2 is SYGVQD in the germline V gene (reference sequence). CDR3 amino acids: CASSPGRQKNNQYF. CDR3 bases: TGCGCCAGCAGTCCTGGACGCCAGAAAAACAATCAGTACTTC.

This clonotype appeared many times. The V and J genes are TRBV28 and TRBJ2-7; D possibly matches TRBD1 or TRBD2 (5 bases each). V was shortened by 4 bases and J by 0 bases, with 7 bases between the two germline ends. This CDR3 has 13 amino acids. Germline CDR1 and CDR2: MDHEN and SYDVKM. CDR3: CASSWGISYEQYF. As DNA, the CDR3 is TGTGCCAGCAGTTGGGGGATCTCCTACGAGCAGTACTTC.

The genes are TRBV14 and TRBJ2-1, with 8 nucleotides matching TRBD2. Germline V gene data show CDR1 as SGHDN and CDR2 as FVKESK. Germline trimming cut 4 bases from V and 2 bases from J; bases unmatched to any gene: 4. CDR3 length equals 15 residues. CDR3 region: CASSPLAAAYNEQFF. In nucleotides, the CDR3 is TGTGCCAGCAGCCCACTAGCGGCAGCCTACAATGAGCAGTTCTTC.

This clonotype was counted a few times. The chain links TRBV12-3 or TRBV12-4 to TRBJ1-1; D is perhaps TRBD1 (6 bases). The CDR3 extends over 15 amino acids. Trimming removed 6 bases from V and 1 base from J, with 15 bases in between. The DNA for the CDR3 is TGTGCCAGCAGGCGCAACGGGGGCAGGAACACTGAAGCTTTCTTT. Protein product: CASRRNGGRNTEAFF.

J is TRBJ2-5 and V is TRBV7-8; the D gene is possibly TRBD1 (6 bases). V was trimmed by 4 bases and J by 0 bases, leaving 12 bases between them. This CDR3 has 15 amino acids. CDR1 and CDR2 (germline): SGHVS, FQNEAQ. The CDR3 protein is CASSWKRTDQETQYF. Written as DNA, the CDR3 is TGTGCCAGCAGCTGGAAGAGGACAGACCAAGAGACCCAGTACTTC. The complete variable domain, with remaining parts taken from reference TRBV7-8 and TRBJ2-5, reads GAGVSQSPRYKVAKRGQDVALRCDPISGHVSLFWYQQALGQGPEFLTYFQNEAQLDKSGLPSDRFFAERPEGSVSTLKIQRTQQEDSAVYLCASSWKRTDQETQYFGPGTRLLVL.

The table lists this clonotype with a count of one. This sequence joins TRBV5-1 and TRBJ1-2; tentative D call: TRBD1 (6 bases). CDR1 is SGHRS, CDR2 YFSETQ, per germline. The length of the CDR3 is 13 residues. Trimming removed 4 bases from V and 3 bases from J, with 10 bases in between. In nucleotides, the CDR3 is TGCGCCAGCAGCGCACAGGGCGACTATGGCTACACCTTC. This sequence encodes CASSAQGDYGYTF. Combining the CDR3 with reference TRBV5-1 and TRBJ1-2 gives the whole variable domain KAGVTQTPRYLIKTRGQQVTLSCSPISGHRSVSWYQQTPGQGLQFLFEYFSETQRNKGNFPGRFSGRQFSNSRSEMNVSTLELGDSALYLCASSAQGDYGYTFGSGTRLTVV.

As to this clonotype: A much larger clone sits a single nucleotide away, making a read error possible. V gene TRBV11-2 combines with J gene TRBJ2-5, with 9 bases identical to TRBD1. The V segment lost 5 bases and the J segment 11 bases; nucleotides outside the gene matches: 12. The germline V gene has CDR1 SGHAT and CDR2 FQNNGV. The CDR3 is 14 amino acids. DNA for the CDR3: TGTGCCAGCAGCCCCTCACAGGGGGCGGATGAGCAGTACTTC. It translates to CASSPSQGADEQYF.

A note on this clonotype: A much larger clone sits a single nucleotide away, making a read error possible. The chain combines TRBV12-3 or TRBV12-4 with TRBJ2-3, with 9 bases that match TRBD2. The CDR3 length is 15 residues. The CDR3 DNA is TGTGCCAGCAGCCTTAGCGGGGGTAGCACAGATGCGCAGTATTTT. Translation: CASSLSGGSTDAQYF.

This clonotype was found once. The chain has TRBV7-2 and TRBJ2-7, with 8 positions matching TRBD2. The DNA matches TRBJ2-5 better at its end, which makes the J call doubtful. The CDR3 has 15 amino acids. Germline-derived CDR1 and CDR2 are SGHTA and FQGNSA. As DNA, the CDR3 is TGTGCCAGCAGCTTAGGACCCAGCGGGGGAGAGACCCAGTACTTC. Residues: CASSLGPSGGETQYF.

Note on this clonotype: This clone may be a read error of a much larger clone one base away. The genes are TRBV20-1 and TRBJ2-5; TRBD2 matches at 12 bases. The CDR3 contains 14 residues. Germline V gives CDR1 DFQATT, CDR2 SNEGSKA (reference sequence). V gave up 1 base and J gave up 13 bases; unmatched junction bases: 10. CDR3 region: CSARGTSGTYERYF. CDR3 nucleotide sequence: TGCAGTGCTAGAGGGACTAGCGGGACCTACGAGCGGTACTTC.

Concerning this clonotype itself: This may be a read error, as it is one base from a much larger clone. The rearrangement joins TRBV10-2 to TRBJ2-7; D is perhaps TRBD1 (6 bases). Germline values: CDR1 WSHSY, CDR2 SAAADI. The CDR3 consists of 13 residues. Trimming left V 6 bases short and J 12 bases short, with 21 bases between. DNA of the CDR3: TGCGCCAGCAGGGACCCTCAGGACAGAAGGCCGTACTTC. Its translation is CASRDPQDRRPYF.

A few counts support this clonotype. The chain carries TRBV9 and TRBJ1-1; D possibly corresponds to TRBD1 (5 bases). Germline V gene data show CDR1 as SGDLS and CDR2 as YYNGEE. The CDR3 is made up of 15 amino acids. V dropped 3 bases and J dropped 5 bases, with 17 bases sitting between them. The CDR3 region is CASSGTWGSRTEAFF. DNA of the CDR3: TGTGCCAGCAGCGGAACTTGGGGGTCGCGGACTGAAGCTTTCTTT.

Ten or more counts support this clonotype. V and J are TRBV4-1 and TRBJ2-7; the match to TRBD2 covers 9 bases. The V gene's germline CDR1 is MGHRA and CDR2 YSYEKL. Trimming cost V 4 bases and J 2 bases; bases outside gene matches: 9. The CDR3 loop spans 16 amino acids. CDR3 sequence (DNA): TGCGCCAGCAGCCTATTAGCGGGAGAGAATCCCTACGAGCAGTACTTC. Its protein is CASSLLAGENPYEQYF.

At least ten counts were recorded for this clonotype. V is TRBV25-1 and J is TRBJ2-1; unclear D gene. CDR1 is MGHDK and CDR2 is SYGVNS in the germline V gene. V was clipped by 2 bases and J by 9 bases, with 8 bases between them. CDR3 length: 12 residues. The CDR3 bases are TGTGCCAGCAGTGAAATGGACGGTGAGCAGTTCTTC. Its translation: CASSEMDGEQFF.

This clonotype was recorded a few times. The CDR3 coding sequence is TGTGCCAGCAGTTCAGGGGGCAGTTGGGAAAAACTGTTTTTT. Encoded protein: CASSSGGSWEKLFF. The chain joins TRBV28 to TRBJ1-4; 8 bases line up with TRBD1. CDR3 length equals 14 residues. Per the germline V gene, CDR1 is MDHEN and CDR2 is SYDVKM. V gave up 4 bases and J gave up 8 bases; unmatched junction bases: 6.

This clonotype was picked up many times. The J gene is TRBJ2-5, the V gene TRBV18; D is uncertain. This CDR3 spans 12 amino acids. Germline lookup yields CDR1 KGHSH and CDR2 LQKENI. V lost 0 bases and J 6 bases, leaving 5 bases between the germline ends. CDR3 sequence (DNA): TGTGCCAGCTCACCACCGTCGAAGACCCAGTACTTC. Translation: CASSPPSKTQYF. Using reference TRBV18 and TRBJ2-5 for the parts outside the CDR3, the full variable domain is NAGVMQNPRHLVRRRGQEARLRCSPMKGHSHVYWYRQLPEEGLKFMVYLQKENIIDESGMPKERFSAEFPKEGPSILRIQQVVRGDSAAYFCASSPPSKTQYFGPGTRLLVL.

For this clonotype: A much larger clone differs by one base, so this may be a read error. The chain joins TRBV20-1 to TRBJ2-7; D unclear. Germline V lookup: CDR1 DFQATT, CDR2 SNEGSKA (reference sequence). Trimming stripped 1 base from V and 12 bases from J, with 16 bases between. The CDR3 contains 12 residues. The CDR3 nucleotides are TGCAGTGCTAGAGCGCAGACCGAGACCCGGTACTTC. This translates into CSARAQTETRYF.

The chain uses TRBV2 and TRBJ2-1, with 8 bases identical to TRBD2. Losses at the gene ends were 8 bases for V and 3 bases for J; bases not matched to a gene: 6. Germline CDR1 SNHLY, CDR2 FYNNEI. The CDR3 is 14 amino acids. CDR3 sequence reads: CASGLGTSYNEQFF. CDR3 coding DNA: TGTGCCAGCGGTCTTGGGACTAGCTACAATGAGCAGTTCTTC.